This is a list of T cell receptor beta chains from one sample in a study of shared clonotypes between healthy human individuals. Here immunoSEQ multiplex PCR was the method, and the copy in TCRdb shows in-frame clones only, minus some. The table has over 2 million clones, roughly 96% seen once. Sequencing was performed on naive CD4+ T cells sorted from blood. These receptors came from a man between 18 and 35 years old in good health. CDR3s include the opening cysteine and the closing phenylalanine or tryptophan.

TRBJ2-7 | TRBV4-1 | CASSQEENYEQYF
TRBJ2-3 | TRBV5-6 | CASGSTGYTQYF
TRBJ1-2 | TRBV7-8 | CASSFAGGDRSNYGYTF
TRBJ1-1 | TRBV7-9 | CASSLARAAMNTEAFF
TRBJ2-6 | TRBV4-3 | CASRWTDSGANVLTF
TRBJ1-1 | TRBV5-1 | CASSLAPTGDTEAFF
TRBJ1-1 | TRBV9 | CASSVERLNTEAFF
TRBJ2-1 | TRBV10-3 | CAISQGLASYNEQFF
TRBJ1-3 | TRBV7-9 | CASSLADTSLDTIYF
TRBJ2-1 | TRBV4-1 | CASSQEGLAGLKSSYNEQFF
TRBJ1-1 | TRBV30 | CAWTGGLNTEAFF
TRBJ2-7 | TRBV7-3 | CASSLWGEDEQYF